Given below is one T cell receptor beta chain in context. This clone was recorded a few times. Its antigen is still unknown. Base quality data are lacking; no much larger clone is found one base away. All of the isolated RNA was reverse transcribed with the High Capacity cDNA Reverse Transcription Kit, so expressed TCRB transcripts were sequenced. Deep immunoSEQ sequencing was performed on naive, central memory and regulatory T cell samples, with an average of about 3.6 million total reads per sample. After sorted cells were lysed in RLT buffer, RNA was extracted with DNase-treated RNeasy Micro or Mini kits, with the choice depending on cell number. Each cell subset was processed on its own to prevent cross-contamination, while patient and healthy donor samples were processed together. TCRB sequences were amplified from cDNA with the immunoSEQ multiplex PCR, producing 87-bp fragments spanning the CDR3 region. Sequencing of the amplicons was performed on the Illumina HiSeq platform. In the paper's pipeline: Synthetic template baselines were used to correct PCR bias computationally, reads within Hamming distance 2 were collapsed together, and singletons that could not be merged were discarded. Reads were aligned against IMGT so that V, D and J genes, CDR3 length and insertions or deletions at six rearrangement sites could be assigned. Within each subset, clonotype counts were normalized to the number of sorted cells before true diversity and Gini coefficients were calculated with the tcR R package. The overlap coefficient, calculated on TCRB nucleotide sequences, was used to measure repertoire sharing. Out-of-frame TCRB sequences from naive cells were analyzed as a proxy for the pre-selection repertoire. The source is immuneACCESS, and TCRdb retained only in-frame sequences with V and J called. Part of the clones is not carried over; for the studies checked, unresolved V genes explain less than half of this, and the remainder is unexplained. D and trimming come from the DNA, and the V and J calls and clone size come from that table. The sample table records 680,000 or so clones; 13% of these occur just once. The ten largest clones represent roughly 0.022% of the sample.

The data were taken from a study of beta chain features in type 1 diabetes (dated by TCRdb to 2017 to 2018). Regarding the research as a whole: Mean age, gender distribution, total cell number and subset yield were not different between patients and healthy donors. In the study, TCRB repertoires of sorted circulating CD4+ T cell subsets from recently diagnosed type 1 diabetes patients were compared with those of matched healthy donors. A total of roughly 100 million sorted cells were examined across all samples, and the number of cells per subset was strongly correlated with RNA yield. Regulatory and stem cell-like memory subsets were obtained from only 8 patients and roughly 8 healthy donors, while naive and central memory subsets were obtained from all 30 or so donors.

V is reduced by 5 bases and J by 4 bases, leaving a spacing of 11 bases between them. The CDR1 and CDR2 encoded by the germline V gene are SQVTM and ANQGSEA. The CDR3 spans 12 residues, from the cysteine through the phenylalanine. Only the CDR3 DNA is retained, 36 bases long and in frame from the first base. Paper-wide results and their limitations: A moderate but significant shortening of TCRB CDR3 length was observed in type 1 diabetes patients in all four CD4+ subsets. Sequencing cDNA rather than genomic DNA could over-represent highly expressing activated cells, although activation and CD3 levels did not differ between groups. Because small numbers of individuals were included in the HLA sub-analyses, any influence of HLA type on TCRB rearrangement was left unresolved. Naive, central memory and regulatory TCRB repertoires appeared to be more alike among patients than among healthy donors. Fewer insertions and more nucleotide deletions at VDJ recombination sites were observed in patients with type 1 diabetes, implying thymic rearrangement abnormalities. PCR may preferentially amplify shorter templates, but because patient and control samples were amplified and corrected together, any resulting skew would affect both groups equally.

A single peripheral blood draw of around 0.11 L on average was collected from each donor into heparinised tubes. Naive, central memory, regulatory and stem cell-like memory CD4+ T cells were sorted on a BD FACSAria II using a panel including CD45RO, CCR7, CD25, CD127, CD95 and CD27. Purity was above 95% for every sorted population. Right away, PBMCs were isolated by Lymphoprep density gradient centrifugation and were stained directly, with no culture step. To minimize batch effects, samples were stained and sorted in pairs, one healthy donor with one patient per experiment. This TCR derives from a man younger than 35 with type 1 diabetes. The chain couples TRBV29-1 to TRBJ1-1; possibly the D gene is TRBD1, per 6 matching bases. Specimen: naive CD4+ T cells from blood. What the cell subset or site label conveys for this sample: true naive CD4+ T cells. Here is the DNA: TGCAGCGTTTCCCGACAGGTCACTGAAGCTTTCTTT. Translated, it gives CSVSRQVTEAFF.